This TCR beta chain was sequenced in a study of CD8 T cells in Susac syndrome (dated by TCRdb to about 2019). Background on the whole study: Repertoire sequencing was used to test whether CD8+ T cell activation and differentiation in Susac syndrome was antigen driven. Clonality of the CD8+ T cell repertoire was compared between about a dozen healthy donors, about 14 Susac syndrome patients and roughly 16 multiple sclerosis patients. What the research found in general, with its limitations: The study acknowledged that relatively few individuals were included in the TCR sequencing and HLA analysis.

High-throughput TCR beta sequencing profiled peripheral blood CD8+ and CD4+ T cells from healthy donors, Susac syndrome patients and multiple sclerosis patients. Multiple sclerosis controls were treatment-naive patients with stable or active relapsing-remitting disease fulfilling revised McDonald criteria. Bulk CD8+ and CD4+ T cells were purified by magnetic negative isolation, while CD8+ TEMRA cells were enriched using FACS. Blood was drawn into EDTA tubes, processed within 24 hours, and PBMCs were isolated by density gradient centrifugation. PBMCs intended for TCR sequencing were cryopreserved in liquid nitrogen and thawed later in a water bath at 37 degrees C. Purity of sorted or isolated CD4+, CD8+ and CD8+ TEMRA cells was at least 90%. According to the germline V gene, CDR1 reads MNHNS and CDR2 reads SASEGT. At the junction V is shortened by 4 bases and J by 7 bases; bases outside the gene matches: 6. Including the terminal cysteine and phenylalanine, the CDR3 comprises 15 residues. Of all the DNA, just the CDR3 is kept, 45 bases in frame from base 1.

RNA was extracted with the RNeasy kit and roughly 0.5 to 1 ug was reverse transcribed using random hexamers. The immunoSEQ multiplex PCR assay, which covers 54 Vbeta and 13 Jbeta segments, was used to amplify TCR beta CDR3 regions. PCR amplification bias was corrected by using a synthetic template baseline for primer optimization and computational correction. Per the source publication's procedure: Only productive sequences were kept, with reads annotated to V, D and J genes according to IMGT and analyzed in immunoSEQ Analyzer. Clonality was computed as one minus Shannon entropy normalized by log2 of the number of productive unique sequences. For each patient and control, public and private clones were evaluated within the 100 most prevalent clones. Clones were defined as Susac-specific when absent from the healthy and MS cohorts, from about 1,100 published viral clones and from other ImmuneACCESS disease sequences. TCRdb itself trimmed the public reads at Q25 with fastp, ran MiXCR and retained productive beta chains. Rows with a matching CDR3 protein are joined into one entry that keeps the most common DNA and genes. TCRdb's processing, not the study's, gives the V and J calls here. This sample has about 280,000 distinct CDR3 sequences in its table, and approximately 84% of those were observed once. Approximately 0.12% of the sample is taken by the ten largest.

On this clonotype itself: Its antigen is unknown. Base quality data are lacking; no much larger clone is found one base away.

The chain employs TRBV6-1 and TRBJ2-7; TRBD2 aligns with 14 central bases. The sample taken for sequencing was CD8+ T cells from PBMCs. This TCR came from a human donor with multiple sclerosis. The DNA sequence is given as TGTGCCAGCAGTGGCGGGACTAGCGGGAGTGAGGAGCAGTACTTC. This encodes CASSGGTSGSEEQYF.